Each of the 24 T cell receptor beta chains below was sequenced from the same sample in a study of T cell responses to AZD1222 COVID-19 vaccine (dated by TCRdb to the early 2020s). The time point label here, explained by the study, means: baseline before first vaccination. The protocol used for the library was the immunoSEQ multiplex PCR assay. In its TCRdb copy, this immuneACCESS table keeps in-frame sequences only and misses some clones. Where compared with another copy, unresolved V genes explain less than half of these, and the others have no known cause. This sample comprises 100,000 or so clones, about 88% of them detected only once. Clones ranked in the top ten supply about 2% of the sample. The sample was peripheral blood, taken on day 0 of AZD1222 vaccination. The receptor set was obtained from an adult in good health.

This chain connects TRBV5-6 to TRBJ1-1; D is possibly TRBD1 (5 bases). The germline V and J ends were trimmed by 4 bases and 0 bases, with 13 bases remaining between them. The CDR3 spans 15 residues. Germline CDR1 reads SGHDT; CDR2 reads YYEEEE. The CDR3 spells CASSRWTLMNTEAFF. CDR3 bases: TGTGCCAGCAGCCGTTGGACACTCATGAACACTGAAGCTTTCTTT.

The V call is TRBV28, the J call TRBJ1-2; TRBD1 aligns across 7 bases. The V and J ends lost 5 bases and 2 bases, in that order; junction bases with no gene match: 11. This CDR3 has 16 residues. Germline V gene sequence: CDR1 MDHEN, CDR2 SYDVKM. The DNA of the CDR3 is TGTGCCAGCAGTCTAGGACCCGGACAGGCCAACTATGGCTACACCTTC. Protein: CASSLGPGQANYGYTF.

The V gene is TRBV11-2, the J gene TRBJ1-1, with D unresolved. The ends were cut back, 3 bases at V and 4 bases at J, with 9 bases in the middle. The CDR3 loop spans 13 amino acids. Germline V gene sequence: CDR1 SGHAT, CDR2 FQNNGV. The CDR3 loop is CASSFRSGTEAFF. DNA of the CDR3: TGTGCCAGCAGCTTCCGTTCCGGCACTGAAGCTTTCTTT.

This chain links TRBV27 with TRBJ2-3; D perhaps matches TRBD1 (6 bases). CDR1 is MNHEY and CDR2 is SMNVEV in the germline V gene (reference sequence). The CDR3 is made up of 16 amino acids. Deletions cut 8 bases from V and 0 bases from J, with 18 bases between. The CDR3 sequence is CASSPFGTLSTDTQYF. CDR3 coding DNA: TGTGCCAGCTCTCCTTTTGGGACACTTAGCACAGATACGCAGTATTTT.

Turning to this clone: One end of the junction varies from germline; a read error may be responsible. This chain links TRBV4-2 with TRBJ1-2; D is perhaps TRBD1 (6 bases). The CDR3 is 11 amino acids. From germline, CDR1 is LGHNA and CDR2 YNFKEQ. CDR3 coding DNA: TGTGCCAGCAGCCACCCCGGCGGGACATACTTC. This sequence encodes CASSHPGGTYF.

The chain links TRBV9 to TRBJ1-5; D is perhaps TRBD1 (6 bases). Germline V CDR1 and CDR2: SGDLS, YYNGEE. V was pared by 0 bases and J by 4 bases, with 11 bases between. This CDR3 is 15 amino acids long. CDR3 DNA sequence: TGTGCCAGCAGCGTAGGGGGGGCCCCTAATCAGCCCCAGCATTTT. It codes for CASSVGGAPNQPQHF.

In nucleotides, the CDR3 is TGTGCCAGCAGCGCAGGAGCTTTTCGCACAGATACGCAGTATTTT. Amino acids: CASSAGAFRTDTQYF. The V call is TRBV6-5, the J call TRBJ2-3; no definite D call. The CDR3 sequence is 15 residues long. CDR1 is MNHEY and CDR2 is SVGAGI in the germline V gene. The V end lost 6 bases, the J end lost 1 base, and 14 bases lay between the germline ends.

The chain employs TRBV4-1 and TRBJ2-6, with D hard to call. The germline V gene encodes CDR1 MGHRA and CDR2 YSYEKL. V lost 1 base to trimming and J lost 3 bases, with 10 bases between them. The CDR3 totals 16 residues. The CDR3 sequence: CASSQVRFLGANVLTF. The DNA for the CDR3 is TGCGCCAGCAGCCAAGTTAGGTTTCTTGGGGCCAACGTCCTGACTTTC.

About this clone itself: The sample carries other DNA sequences with the same CDR3. The J gene is TRBJ1-1, the V gene TRBV3-1 (or the pseudogene TRBV3-2); 8 nucleotides align to TRBD1. V dropped 5 bases and J dropped 8; count of bases not matched to a gene: 4. This CDR3 is 12 amino acids long. The V gene's germline CDR1 is LGHDT and CDR2 YNNKEL (reference sequence). The CDR3 DNA sequence: TGTGCCAGCAGCTTACGGACAGGGGAAGCTTTCTTT. This codes for CASSLRTGEAFF.

The gene calls are TRBV6-2 or TRBV6-3 and TRBJ1-2; D possibly corresponds to TRBD1 (5 bases). The CDR3 has 13 residues. Germline CDR1 reads MNHEY; CDR2 reads SVGEGT. Trimming removed 6 bases at V and 5 bases at J, with 13 bases between. The CDR3 DNA reads TGTGCCAGCAGCCGCGGGACCCAATATGGCTACACCTTC. Amino acids: CASSRGTQYGYTF.

V gene TRBV5-1 combines with J gene TRBJ2-1; the match to TRBD2 covers 15 bases. The CDR3 runs 17 residues. Germline lookup yields CDR1 SGHRS and CDR2 YFSETQ. With V trimmed by 3 bases and J by 4 bases, 5 bases remained unmatched. The DNA for the CDR3 is TGCGCCAGCAGCTCCCTTGGACTAGCGGGAGGGTACAATGAGCAGTTCTTC. It encodes CASSSLGLAGGYNEQFF.

This chain joins TRBV6-2 or TRBV6-3 and TRBJ2-7; D might be TRBD1 or TRBD2, each matching 5 bases. V lost 6 bases and J 3 bases, leaving 24 bases between the germline ends. The CDR3 has 17 residues. The germline V gene has CDR1 MNHEY and CDR2 SVGEGT. CDR3 residues: CASSRDPGPDHYYEQYF. The CDR3 coding sequence is TGTGCCAGCAGCCGAGATCCGGGACCTGACCACTACTACGAGCAGTACTTC.

V usage is TRBV7-9 and J usage is TRBJ1-2, with 12 positions matching TRBD1. The CDR3 consists of 18 residues. The ends lost 3 bases at V and 0 bases at J; junction bases unmatched: 8. Germline V gene lookup returns CDR1 SEHNR and CDR2 FQNEAQ (reference sequence). The CDR3: CASSFHAGDRGPNYGYTF. CDR3 DNA sequence: TGTGCCAGCAGCTTCCATGCCGGGGACAGGGGGCCTAACTATGGCTACACCTTC.

This clone has only a few counts. The DNA of the CDR3 is TGCGCCAGCAGCTTAGGACAGGGGGGGATGAACACTGAAGCTTTCTTT. Its translation is CASSLGQGGMNTEAFF. The chain joins TRBV5-1 to TRBJ1-1, with TRBD1 matching 10 bases. The CDR3 spans 16 residues. The J segment lost 0 bases and the V segment lost 2 bases, leaving 4 bases of the junction unmatched. Per the germline V gene, CDR1 is SGHRS and CDR2 is YFSETQ.

A note on this clone: The junction departs from the called germline gene at one end, perhaps through a read error. The chain has TRBV29-1 and TRBJ1-1; 9 bases are shared with TRBD1. In germline, CDR1 is SQVTM, CDR2 ANQGSEA. The CDR3 is 12 amino acids. CDR3 amino acids: CSVLTDGTGSAF. As DNA, the CDR3 is TGCAGCGTGCTAACCGATGGGACAGGGTCTGCGTTT.

The chain uses TRBV7-8 and TRBJ2-1; maybe TRBD1 (5 bases). Trimming left V 4 bases short and J 2 bases short, with 12 bases between. Germline assignment: CDR1 SGHVS and CDR2 FQNEAQ. There are 15 residues in the CDR3. CDR3 coding DNA: TGTGCCAGCAGCTCTACAGGCGATACCTACAATGAGCAGTTCTTC. Protein product: CASSSTGDTYNEQFF.

J is TRBJ1-5 and V is TRBV24-1; the D is unclear. The CDR3 sequence is 15 residues long. The V gene lost 3 bases and the J gene lost 7 bases, with 15 bases spanning the gap. CDR1 and CDR2 (germline): KGHDR, SFDVKD. The CDR3, as DNA: TGTGCCACCAGTGATCTCCCCCTAGGGCGACAGCCCCAGCATTTT. It translates to CATSDLPLGRQPQHF.

This chain connects TRBV15 to TRBJ2-3, with a weak D call TRBD2 (6 bases). Germline V gene lookup returns CDR1 LNHNV and CDR2 YYDKDF (reference sequence). The CDR3 runs to 17 residues. The V gene lost 1 base and the J gene lost 4 bases, with 18 bases spanning the gap. The CDR3 DNA is TGTGCCACCAGCAGAGGGGGCCGGCCGGGAGTCTCAGATACGCAGTATTTT. Its translation: CATSRGGRPGVSDTQYF.

This chain links TRBV27 with TRBJ2-7, with no clear D. Trimming cost V 3 bases and J 2 bases, with 8 bases left between them. CDR1 and CDR2 from the germline V gene are MNHEY and SMNVEV (reference sequence). This CDR3 is 13 amino acids long. The CDR3: CASSFAPTYEQYF. For the CDR3, the DNA is TGTGCCAGCAGTTTCGCCCCCACCTACGAGCAGTACTTC.

This clone came up once. The gene calls are TRBV27 and TRBJ2-7, with D tentatively TRBD1 or TRBD2 (6 bases each). Germline values: CDR1 MNHEY, CDR2 SMNVEV (reference sequence). Deletions cut 3 bases from V and 6 bases from J, with 18 bases between. The CDR3 loop spans 15 amino acids. CDR3 nucleotide sequence: TGTGCCAGCAGTTTCGCTCCGGGGGCGCTTGGCGAGCAGTACTTC. Translating it yields CASSFAPGALGEQYF.

This clone has a handful of counts. The chain carries TRBV4-3 and TRBJ2-1, with TRBD2 matching over 7 bases. After removal of 3 bases from V and 8 bases from J, the junction contained 16 bases not matched to a gene. CDR3 length: 17 residues. Germline lookup yields CDR1 LGHNA and CDR2 YSLEER. The CDR3 region has the DNA TGCGCCAGCAGCCAGGTGGAGTCGGGAGGCGAAGTCGATGAGCAGTTCTTC. It is translated as CASSQVESGGEVDEQFF.

CDR3 amino acids: CASSRGREAYEQYF. The CDR3 coding sequence is TGTGCCAGCAGTCGAGGGCGGGAGGCCTACGAGCAGTACTTC. V gene TRBV9 combines with J gene TRBJ2-7, with 8 bases matching TRBD2. Germline lookup yields CDR1 SGDLS and CDR2 YYNGEE. V was clipped by 5 bases and J by 2 bases; unmatched bases: 6. The CDR3 extends over 14 amino acids. Full variable domain (rest looked up from reference TRBV9 and TRBJ2-7): DSGVTQTPKHLITATGQRVTLRCSPRSGDLSVYWYQQSLDQGLQFLIQYYNGEERAKGNILERFSAQQFPDLHSELNLSSLELGDSALYFCASSRGREAYEQYFGPGTRLTVT.

The chain couples TRBV5-1 to TRBJ2-3; D remains unclear. This CDR3 spans 15 amino acids. V was shortened by 0 bases and J by 6 bases, with 14 bases between the two germline ends. The germline gives CDR1 SGHRS, CDR2 YFSETQ. Here the CDR3 reads CASSLVVLSEDTQYF. CDR3 nucleotide sequence: TGCGCCAGCAGCTTGGTGGTACTAAGTGAGGATACGCAGTATTTT.

The V gene is TRBV30, the J gene TRBJ1-1; 10 positions match TRBD1. The germline V gene has CDR1 GTSNPN and CDR2 SVGIG (reference sequence). The CDR3 is 12 amino acids. The V segment lost 2 bases and the J segment 9 bases; nucleotides outside the gene matches: 3. The CDR3, as DNA: TGTGCCTGGAGTCCGGGACAGGGGAAAGCTTTCTTT. Translation: CAWSPGQGKAFF.